The T cell receptor beta chain under discussion was sequenced for a study of T-cell reconstitution after alpha-beta-depleted transplantation in children. Researchers prepared the TCRbeta library using unique molecular identifiers, the study reports. TCRdb re-called the PCR reads through MiXCR, storing one row per CDR3 protein. This table has 250,000 to 400,000 distinct CDR3 sequences, roughly 25% appearing once. Findings of the study overall: After one year, T-cell counts and TCRbeta diversity mostly came from new T cells. TCRbeta diversity was high at day 60 in some patients (a result of surviving recipient T cells and thymic progenitors). Reportedly, roughly two months post-transplant, alpha-beta T cells arose from several hundred expanded graft clones.

The CDR3 is 16 residues long. After removal of 6 bases from V and 4 bases from J, the junction contained 8 bases not matched to a gene. As concerns this clonotype: Antigen specificity is unknown.

The chain links TRBV12-3 or TRBV12-4 to TRBJ2-1; 11 positions agree with TRBD2. This receptor was obtained from a male patient under 18 who had a stem cell transplant for acute lymphoblastic leukemia, so the T cells may come from the graft donor. Sequencing used PBMCs, mostly from graft donor cells, obtained 180 days after TCRalphabeta/CD19-depleted stem cell transplant. CDR3: CASRPLAGGLYNEQFF. CDR3 DNA: TGTGCCAGCAGGCCCCTAGCGGGAGGACTATACAATGAGCAGTTCTTC.